This T cell receptor beta chain originates from a study of blood T cell repertoires in COVID-19. Study background: The United States, Italy and Spain provided the acute and convalescent COVID-19 samples. PBMCs, B-cell-depleted T cells, or T cells provided the cDNA or gDNA that made up the material.

Authors' analysis steps: Using reference gene primer amplification, nucleated cell counts were estimated. Only in-frame clones appear in the TCRdb table, and some are missing; sequencing was by immunoSEQ multiplex PCR. V, J and clone size are taken as reported in that table, and D and trimming were inferred from the DNA itself. The table includes around 250,000 clones, about 80% detected once. CDR1 SGHVS and CDR2 FQNEAQ come from the germline V gene. V was cut by 3 bases and J by 8 bases, with 16 bases left in between. The CDR3 length is 15 residues. The TCR was taken from a man aged 50-60 years with active or convalescent COVID-19. Sequences were obtained from peripheral blood. The V and J genes are TRBV7-8 and TRBJ1-4; tentatively, D is TRBD1 (6 bases). The CDR3: CASSFGAGVKEKLFF. DNA of the CDR3: TGTGCCAGCAGCTTCGGGGCAGGGGTGAAAGAAAAACTGTTTTTT.